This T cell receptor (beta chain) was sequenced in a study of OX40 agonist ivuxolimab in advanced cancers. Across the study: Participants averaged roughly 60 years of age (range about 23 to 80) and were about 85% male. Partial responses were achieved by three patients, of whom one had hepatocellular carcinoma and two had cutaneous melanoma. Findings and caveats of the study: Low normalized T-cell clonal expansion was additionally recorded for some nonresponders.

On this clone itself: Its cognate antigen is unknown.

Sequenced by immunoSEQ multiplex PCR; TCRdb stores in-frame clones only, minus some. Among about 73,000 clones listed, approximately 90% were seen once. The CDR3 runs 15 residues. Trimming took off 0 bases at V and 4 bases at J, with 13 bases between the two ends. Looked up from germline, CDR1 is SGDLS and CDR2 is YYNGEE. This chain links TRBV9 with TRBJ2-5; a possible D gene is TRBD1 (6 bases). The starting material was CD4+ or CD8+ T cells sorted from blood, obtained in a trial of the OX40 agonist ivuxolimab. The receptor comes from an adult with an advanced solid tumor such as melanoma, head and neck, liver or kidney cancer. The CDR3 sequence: CASSVGQAGRETQYF. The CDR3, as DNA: TGTGCCAGCAGCGTAGGACAGGCGGGCCGAGAGACCCAGTACTTC.